This TCR beta chain was retrieved from a study of T cells in Graves' hyperthyroidism and ophthalmopathy. Study information: Blood from the periphery was taken at initial diagnosis, before any treatment.

Findings and caveats of the study: Blood also showed most of the thyroid clonotypes that were expanded above 0.001. The model identified upcoming ophthalmopathy a median approximately 6.4 months ahead of onset.

With 5 bases removed from V and 9 bases from J, the gap between germline ends came to 5 bases. Germline V lookup: CDR1 MNHEY, CDR2 SVGEGT. The CDR3 spans 10 residues. Comment on this clonotype: Its antigen is unidentified.

Amplification targeted TCR beta CDR3 regions from RNA transcripts. During a first-round RT-PCR of the TCR CDR3, the HTBI primer set was used. TCRdb reprocessed the multiplex PCR reads via MiXCR and lists one record per CDR3 protein. Found here are hundreds of thousands of distinct CDR3 sequences, less than 25% of them singletons; the top ten hold over 9%. The rearrangement uses TRBV6-2 or TRBV6-3 and TRBJ2-4; TRBD2 might be the D (5 bases). The sequence derives from a woman aged 25 to 39 with Graves' ophthalmopathy. The sequenced sample was blood. CDR3 sequence (DNA): TGTGCCAGCAGTAGCGGCATTCAGTACTTC. Translated: CASSSGIQYF.